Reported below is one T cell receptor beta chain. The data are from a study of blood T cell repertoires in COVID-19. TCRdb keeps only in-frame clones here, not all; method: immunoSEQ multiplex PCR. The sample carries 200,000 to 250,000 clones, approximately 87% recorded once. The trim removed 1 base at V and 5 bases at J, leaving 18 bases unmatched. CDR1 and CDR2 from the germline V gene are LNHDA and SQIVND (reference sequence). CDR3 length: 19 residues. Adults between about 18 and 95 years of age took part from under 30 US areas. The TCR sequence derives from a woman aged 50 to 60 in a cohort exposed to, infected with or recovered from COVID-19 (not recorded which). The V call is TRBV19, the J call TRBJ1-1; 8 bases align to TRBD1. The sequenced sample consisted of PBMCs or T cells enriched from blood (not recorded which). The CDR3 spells CASSIAHLRGRGIGTEAFF. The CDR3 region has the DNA TGTGCCAGTAGTATAGCCCACCTCAGGGGGCGCGGAATCGGGACTGAAGCTTTCTTT.